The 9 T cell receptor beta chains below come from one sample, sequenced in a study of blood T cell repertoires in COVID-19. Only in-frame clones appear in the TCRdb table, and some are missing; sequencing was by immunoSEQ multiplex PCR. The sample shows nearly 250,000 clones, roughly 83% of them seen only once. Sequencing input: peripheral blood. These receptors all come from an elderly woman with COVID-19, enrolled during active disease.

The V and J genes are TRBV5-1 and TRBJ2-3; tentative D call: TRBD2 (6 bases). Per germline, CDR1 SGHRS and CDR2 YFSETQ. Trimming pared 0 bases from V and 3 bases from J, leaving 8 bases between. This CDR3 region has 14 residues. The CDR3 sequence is CASSLGLATDTQYF. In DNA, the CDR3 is TGCGCCAGCAGCTTGGGGCTAGCGACAGATACGCAGTATTTT.

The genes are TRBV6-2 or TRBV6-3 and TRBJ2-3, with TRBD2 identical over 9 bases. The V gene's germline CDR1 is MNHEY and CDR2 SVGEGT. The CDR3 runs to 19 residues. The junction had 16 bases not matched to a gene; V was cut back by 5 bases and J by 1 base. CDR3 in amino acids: CASSPGGLAGWWGTDTQYF. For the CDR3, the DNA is TGTGCCAGCAGTCCCGGCGGGCTAGCGGGGTGGTGGGGCACAGATACGCAGTATTTT.

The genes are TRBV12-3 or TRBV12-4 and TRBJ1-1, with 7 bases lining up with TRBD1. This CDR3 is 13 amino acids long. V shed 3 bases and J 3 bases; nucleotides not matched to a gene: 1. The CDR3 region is CASSLTGYTEAFF. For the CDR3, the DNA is TGTGCCAGCAGTTTGACAGGGTACACTGAAGCTTTCTTT.

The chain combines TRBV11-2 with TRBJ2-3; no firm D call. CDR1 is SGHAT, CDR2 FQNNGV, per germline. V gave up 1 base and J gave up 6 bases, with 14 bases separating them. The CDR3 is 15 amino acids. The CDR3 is CASSLVASYQDTQYF. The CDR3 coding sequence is TGTGCCAGCAGCTTAGTAGCTAGTTATCAGGATACGCAGTATTTT.

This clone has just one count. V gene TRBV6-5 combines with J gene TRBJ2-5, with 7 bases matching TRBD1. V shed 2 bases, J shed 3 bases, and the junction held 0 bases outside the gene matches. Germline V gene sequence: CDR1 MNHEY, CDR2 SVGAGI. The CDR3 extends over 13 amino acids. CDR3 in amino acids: CASSYDREETQYF. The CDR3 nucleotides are TGTGCCAGCAGTTACGACAGGGAAGAGACCCAGTACTTC.

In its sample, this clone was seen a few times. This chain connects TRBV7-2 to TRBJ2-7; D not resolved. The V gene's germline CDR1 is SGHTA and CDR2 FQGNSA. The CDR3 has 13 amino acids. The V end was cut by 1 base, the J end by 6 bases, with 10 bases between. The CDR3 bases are TGTGCCAGCAGCTTAGAAGCCTATAGCGAGCAGTACGTC. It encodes CASSLEAYSEQYV.

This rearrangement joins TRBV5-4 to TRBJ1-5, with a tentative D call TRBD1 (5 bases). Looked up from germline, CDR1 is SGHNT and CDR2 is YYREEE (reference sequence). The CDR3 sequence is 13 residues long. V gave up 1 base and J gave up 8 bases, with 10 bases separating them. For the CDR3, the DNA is TGTGCCAGCAGCTTGAATGGAGGGGAGCCCCAGCATTTT. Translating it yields CASSLNGGEPQHF.

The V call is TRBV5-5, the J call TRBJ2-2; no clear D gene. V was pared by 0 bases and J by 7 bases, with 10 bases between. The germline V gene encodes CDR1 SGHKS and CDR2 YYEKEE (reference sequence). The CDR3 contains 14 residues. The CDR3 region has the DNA TGTGCCAGCAGCTTGGCCCTCTCCGGCGGGGAGCTGTTTTTT. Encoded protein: CASSLALSGGELFF.

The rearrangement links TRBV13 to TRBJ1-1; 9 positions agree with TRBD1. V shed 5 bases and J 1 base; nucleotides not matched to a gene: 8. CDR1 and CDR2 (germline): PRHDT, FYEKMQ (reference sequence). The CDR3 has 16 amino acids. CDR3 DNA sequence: TGTGCCAGCAGCCCCAGACAGGGGGGCACGAACACTGAAGCTTTCTTT. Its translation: CASSPRQGGTNTEAFF.